This entry features one T cell receptor beta chain sequence. These data come from a study of blood T cell repertoires in COVID-19. Original processing methods: Reference gene primer amplification gave estimated nucleated cell counts. Method: immunoSEQ multiplex PCR; TCRdb's copy keeps in-frame clones and lacks some. V and J calls and clone size are copied from that table; D and trimming were computed from the DNA. The sample holds some 190,000 clones, 80% seen once. The CDR3 length is 13 residues. Trimming took off 1 base at V and 4 bases at J, with 7 bases between the two ends. Germline assignment: CDR1 SGHVS and CDR2 FNYEAQ. Study members were between roughly 18 and 100 years old and lived in some 26 US regions.

V usage is TRBV7-6 and J usage is TRBJ2-5; D is undetermined. The origin of this receptor is a man in his sixties who had been exposed to COVID-19. Sequencing was performed on PBMCs or T cells enriched from blood (not recorded which). For the CDR3, the DNA is TGTGCCAGCAGCTTAGTGCGGTCAGAGACCCAGTACTTC. This encodes CASSLVRSETQYF.